The 26 T cell receptor beta chains below were found in one sample sequenced in a study of CD8+CD57+ T cells in acquired aplastic anemia. Previously, flow cytometry had revealed CD8+CD57+ cell expansion in the patients chosen for sequencing. The template for TCR beta VDJ and CDR3 sequence profiling was genomic DNA. TCRdb ran MiXCR on the reads and lists one entry per CDR3 protein. Of 150,000 to 200,000 distinct CDR3 sequences listed, around 48% are singletons. The specimen was sorted CD4+, CD8+, or CD8+CD57+ T cells (not recorded which) from PBMCs. The receptors shown here come from a human donor with aplastic anemia.

This sequence joins TRBV2 and TRBJ1-2; 11 bases fit TRBD1. CDR1 is SNHLY, CDR2 FYNNEI, per germline. Trimming cost V 4 bases and J 4 bases; bases outside gene matches: 20. This CDR3 spans 20 amino acids. The CDR3 region has the DNA TGTGCCAGCAGTGCGGGGACAGGGGGAACTATGATTCCCCCCCCCTATGGCTACACCTTC. This codes for CASSAGTGGTMIPPPYGYTF.

The chain uses TRBV5-6 and TRBJ2-1; no definite D call. Germline-derived CDR1 and CDR2 are SGHDT and YYEEEE. CDR3 size: 14 residues. Trimming took off 0 bases at V and 3 bases at J, with 7 bases between the two ends. Here the CDR3 reads CASSLVQLYNEQFF. The CDR3 nucleotides read TGTGCCAGCAGCTTGGTTCAGCTCTACAATGAGCAGTTCTTC.

Note on this clonotype: An end of the junction does not agree with germline; a read error may underlie this. This chain uses TRBV25-1 with TRBJ1-1; D remains unclear. This CDR3 has 13 residues. Germline CDR1 MGHDK, CDR2 SYGVNS. CDR3 loop: CASSDRKNTEAFF. The CDR3 DNA reads as TGTGCCAGCAGTGATAGAAAGAACACTGAAGCCTTCTTT.

A few counts support this clonotype. This chain uses TRBV2 with TRBJ2-7, with D maybe TRBD1 (6 bases). Trimming pared 6 bases from V and 2 bases from J, leaving 17 bases between. CDR3 length: 15 residues. Germline V gene sequence: CDR1 SNHLY, CDR2 FYNNEI. In DNA form, the CDR3 reads TGTGCCAGCAGGATCAGGACAGTGGGAGCCTACGAGCAGTACTTC. It specifies CASRIRTVGAYEQYF.

This clonotype appeared a few times. This chain links TRBV7-2 with TRBJ2-5; D gene uncertain. V lost 1 base, J lost 5 bases, and 8 bases lay in between. The CDR3 loop spans 13 amino acids. Per the germline V gene, CDR1 is SGHTA and CDR2 is FQGNSA. The CDR3 spells CASSLERTETQYF. CDR3 DNA: TGTGCCAGCAGCTTAGAAAGGACCGAGACCCAGTACTTC. The entire variable domain, with the rest obtained from reference TRBV7-2 and TRBJ2-5, is as follows: GAGVSQSPSNKVTEKGKDVELRCDPISGHTALYWYRQSLGQGLEFLIYFQGNSAPDKSGLPSDRFSAERTGGSVSTLTIQRTQQEDSAVYLCASSLERTETQYFGPGTRLLVL.

The table lists this clonotype with a few counts. The chain recombines TRBV20-1 with TRBJ2-3; D is ambiguous. The CDR3 length is 10 residues. Trimming removed 3 bases from V and 3 bases from J, with 1 base in between. Germline CDR1 reads DFQATT; CDR2 reads SNEGSKA (reference sequence). The CDR3 DNA follows: TGCAGTGCTAGGACAGATACGCAGTATTTT. Translating gives CSARTDTQYF.

The genes are TRBV9 and TRBJ2-5; D gene uncertain. V gave up 4 bases and J gave up 5 bases, with 15 bases separating them. Germline V gives CDR1 SGDLS, CDR2 YYNGEE. The CDR3 has 14 residues. The CDR3 sequence: CASSPQLGRETQYF. The DNA of the CDR3 is TGTGCCAGCAGCCCCCAGCTTGGGCGGGAGACCCAGTACTTC.

This clonotype has ten or more counts. This rearrangement joins TRBV12-3 or TRBV12-4 to TRBJ1-2; no definite D call. There are 13 residues in the CDR3. V dropped 3 bases and J dropped 8 bases, with 13 bases sitting between them. The CDR3 protein is CASSFGSERGYTF. CDR3 coding DNA: TGTGCCAGCAGTTTTGGCAGCGAAAGGGGCTACACCTTC.

Ten or more counts support this clonotype. The genes are TRBV5-4 and TRBJ2-1; D assignment may be TRBD1 or TRBD2 (6 bases each). The CDR3 covers 16 residues. Germline CDR1 is SGHNT and CDR2 is YYREEE (reference sequence). V was pared by 3 bases and J by 6 bases, with 19 bases between. The CDR3 nucleotides read TGTGCCAGCAGCTCTTTCCTAGGGGGGCAGGGCAATGAGCAGTTCTTC. Its translation: CASSSFLGGQGNEQFF.

A note on this clonotype: This may be a read error: a much more frequent sequence differs by one nucleotide. The J gene is TRBJ2-2, the V gene TRBV5-4; TRBD1 aligns across 7 bases. This CDR3 spans 16 amino acids. CDR1 is SGHNT and CDR2 is YYREEE in the germline V gene (reference sequence). Trimming at V came to 4 bases and at J to 6 bases, leaving 12 bases not matched to a gene. This CDR3 reads CASSTRQGSCAGELFF. CDR3 nucleotides: TGTGCCAGCAGCACAAGACAGGGCAGTTGCGCCGGGGAGCTGTTTTTT.

This clonotype was recorded a few times. The CDR3 bases are TGTGCCAGCAGTTTTCCAGGGCAGGGAAATCAAGATACGCAGTATTTT. Residues: CASSFPGQGNQDTQYF. The V and J genes are TRBV6-5 and TRBJ2-3; weak D call: TRBD1 (5 bases). Trimming took 4 bases from V and 5 from J, leaving 19 bases between them. This CDR3 has 16 residues. Germline CDR1 and CDR2: MNHEY and SVGAGI.

This clonotype was found a few times. Here the CDR3 reads CASSLGQNNEQYF. The CDR3 region has the DNA TGCGCCAGCAGCTTGGGACAGAACAACGAGCAGTACTTC. The chain has TRBV5-1 and TRBJ2-7; a weak D match, TRBD1 (5 bases). CDR3 length: 13 amino acids. Deletions cut 0 bases from V and 5 bases from J, with 9 bases between. Germline CDR1 SGHRS, CDR2 YFSETQ.

This clonotype has just one count. The J gene is TRBJ2-5, the V gene TRBV10-2, with 7 bases aligning to TRBD1. V gave up 4 bases and J gave up 5 bases; unmatched junction bases: 10. The germline V gene encodes CDR1 WSHSY and CDR2 SAAADI. This CDR3 is 15 amino acids long. The CDR3 is CASSGGTGVRETQYF. Written as DNA, the CDR3 is TGCGCCAGCAGTGGGGGTACAGGGGTGAGGGAGACCCAGTACTTC.

This clonotype was counted ten times or more. The chain recombines TRBV7-2 with TRBJ2-7; D unclear. The germline gives CDR1 SGHTA, CDR2 FQGNSA. Trimming stripped 1 base from V and 2 bases from J, with 9 bases between. This CDR3 spans 14 amino acids. The CDR3 coding sequence is TGTGCCAGCAGCTTAGTAAGGTCAACCTACGAGCAGTACTTC. Protein sequence: CASSLVRSTYEQYF.

The V gene is TRBV29-1, the J gene TRBJ2-7, with 8 bases lining up with TRBD1. This CDR3 spans 15 amino acids. The junction had 17 bases not matched to a gene; V was cut back by 8 bases and J by 5 bases. Looked up from germline, CDR1 is SQVTM and CDR2 is ANQGSEA. CDR3 in amino acids: CSFTGTGFGLDEQYF. CDR3 nucleotide sequence: TGCAGCTTTACCGGGACAGGCTTTGGGCTTGACGAGCAGTACTTC.

The rearrangement uses TRBV18 and TRBJ1-1; D is perhaps TRBD1 (6 bases). Germline V lookup: CDR1 KGHSH, CDR2 LQKENI. This CDR3 spans 14 amino acids. V was trimmed by 2 bases and J by 3 bases, leaving 10 bases between them. As DNA, the CDR3 is TGTGCCAGCTCACCAACAGGGATTTACACTGAAGCTTTCTTT. As protein: CASSPTGIYTEAFF. Based on the CDR3 plus reference TRBV18 and TRBJ1-1, the full variable domain is NAGVMQNPRHLVRRRGQEARLRCSPMKGHSHVYWYRQLPEEGLKFMVYLQKENIIDESGMPKERFSAEFPKEGPSILRIQQVVRGDSAAYFCASSPTGIYTEAFFGQGTRLTVV.

There are many counts of this clonotype. The chain has TRBV5-1 and TRBJ2-7; the match to TRBD2 covers 12 bases. CDR3 length: 15 residues. The V and J ends lost 3 bases and 3 bases, in that order; junction bases with no gene match: 4. Germline assignment: CDR1 SGHRS and CDR2 YFSETQ. The CDR3 region has the DNA TGCGCCAGCAGCTCCGGACTAGCGGGGAGCTACGAGCAGTACTTC. Protein sequence: CASSSGLAGSYEQYF.

The chain links TRBV4-3 to TRBJ2-5; TRBD1 matches 8 bases. The CDR3 is 15 residues long. The ends lost 1 base at V and 9 bases at J; junction bases unmatched: 10. The germline V gene has CDR1 LGHNA and CDR2 YSLEER. Here the CDR3 DNA reads TGCGCCAGCAGCCAAGGGGGGACAGGCGTCCGGGCCCAGTACTTC. Its protein is CASSQGGTGVRAQYF.

This clonotype was seen repeatedly, ten times or more. The chain employs TRBV12-3 or TRBV12-4 and TRBJ1-2; D perhaps matches TRBD1 (6 bases). Between the trimmed V and J ends, which lost 5 bases and 7 bases, there was a span of 11 bases. This CDR3 contains 12 residues. CDR3 sequence (DNA): TGTGCCAGCAGTCTACAGGGTCCTGGCTACACCTTC. Its translation: CASSLQGPGYTF.

The chain recombines TRBV20-1 with TRBJ2-5; D is undetermined. V lost 3 bases to trimming and J lost 4 bases, with 6 bases between them. The CDR3 runs 11 residues. CDR1 and CDR2 (germline): DFQATT, SNEGSKA (reference sequence). The chain's CDR3 is CSARAAETQYF. CDR3 nucleotide sequence: TGCAGTGCTAGGGCAGCAGAGACCCAGTACTTC.

Many counts were recorded for this clonotype. V and J are TRBV12-3 or TRBV12-4 and TRBJ1-5; D uncertain. The V end was cut by 2 bases, the J end by 0 bases, with 11 bases between. This CDR3 spans 16 amino acids. This CDR3 is CASSLNRALSNQPQHF. CDR3 in DNA: TGTGCCAGCAGTTTAAACAGAGCCCTTAGCAATCAGCCCCAGCATTTT.

This clonotype occurred many times. The genes are TRBV4-2 and TRBJ1-2, with D unresolved. Germline CDR1 LGHNA, CDR2 YNFKEQ. Trimming cost V 0 bases and J 0 bases, with 17 bases left between them. This CDR3 spans 18 amino acids. The DNA of the CDR3 is TGTGCCAGCAGCCAAGACAGCGGTAGCGCAGGAACTAACTATGGCTACACCTTC. Translation gives CASSQDSGSAGTNYGYTF.

As for this clonotype: The CDR3 end shows no conserved phenylalanine or tryptophan, and so a read error is likely. The genes are TRBV6-5 and TRBJ1-1, with 9 nucleotides matching TRBD1. The V segment lost 2 bases and the J segment 0 bases; nucleotides outside the gene matches: 7. In germline, CDR1 is MNHEY, CDR2 SVGAGI. This CDR3 spans 17 amino acids. The chain's CDR3 is CASSYATGGYMNTEAFC. The CDR3 DNA is TGTGCCAGCAGTTACGCAACAGGGGGCTACATGAACACTGAAGCTTTCTGT.

In the case of this clonotype: Its ends do not fully match the called genes, so a read error is possible. The CDR3 is CASSLLDWGSPLHF. For the CDR3, the DNA is TGTGCCAGCAGCCTACTGGATTGGGGTTCACCCCTCCACTTC. The chain combines TRBV5-5 with TRBJ1-6; D uncertain. Germline V gives CDR1 SGHKS, CDR2 YYEKEE (reference sequence). The CDR3 is 14 residues long.

A single count supports this clonotype. The chain employs TRBV29-1 and TRBJ1-2, with D unresolved. Germline CDR1 SQVTM, CDR2 ANQGSEA. The CDR3 is 10 residues long. This CDR3 is CRAGGYGYTF. In nucleotides, the CDR3 is TGCAGGGCCGGTGGCTATGGCTACACCTTC.

Concerning this clonotype itself: A much larger clone differs from this one at a single base, so this may be a read error. This chain joins TRBV3-1 and TRBJ2-7, with D perhaps being TRBD1 or TRBD2 (5 bases each). Germline V lookup: CDR1 LGHDT, CDR2 YNNKEL (reference sequence). V dropped 5 bases and J dropped 1 base, with 12 bases sitting between them. This CDR3 has 14 residues. CDR3: CASSWGPHSYEQYF. Here the CDR3 DNA reads TGTGCCAGCAGCTGGGGACCGCATTCCTACGAGCAGTACTTC.